The sequence of this T cell receptor (beta chain) was determined in a study of shared clonotypes between healthy human individuals. Whole-study findings and limits: Represented genetic and exposure-history diversity was restricted by having few donors. Sequencing depth was expected to influence donor clonotype sharing. Inspection by rarefaction showed sorted-subset sequencing to be incomplete despite large depth.

CDR3 length equals 15 residues. The J segment lost 4 bases and the V segment lost 3 bases, leaving 4 bases of the junction unmatched. Germline V gene lookup returns CDR1 SQVTM and CDR2 ANQGSEA. Concerning this clone itself: Its antigen remains unidentified.

CD45RO-negative CD8 cells positively selected for CCR7 made up the naive population, which excluded terminally differentiated effector memory CD45RA+ cells. Each subset's genomic DNA was split evenly across several immunoSEQ plates. The assay was immunoSEQ multiplex PCR, and TCRdb's table has in-frame clones only and misses some. The table lists roughly 650,000 clones, around 96% of them singletons. This TCR derives from a woman aged 25 to 39 in good health. The rearrangement joins TRBV29-1 to TRBJ2-1; TRBD2 aligns across 12 bases. Sequencing used naive CD8+ T cells sorted from blood. CDR3 region: CSVETSGSGYNEQFF. CDR3 DNA sequence: TGCAGCGTTGAGACTAGCGGGAGTGGGTACAATGAGCAGTTCTTC.